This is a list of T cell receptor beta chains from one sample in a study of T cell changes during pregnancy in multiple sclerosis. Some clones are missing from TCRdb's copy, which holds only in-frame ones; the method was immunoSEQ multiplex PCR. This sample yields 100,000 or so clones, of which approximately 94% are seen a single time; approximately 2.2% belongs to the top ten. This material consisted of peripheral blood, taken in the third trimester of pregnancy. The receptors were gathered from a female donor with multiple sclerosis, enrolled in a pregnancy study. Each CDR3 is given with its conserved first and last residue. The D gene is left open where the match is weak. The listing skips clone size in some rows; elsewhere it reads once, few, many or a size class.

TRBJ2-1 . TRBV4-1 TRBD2 TGCGCCAGCAGCCCCGAGCGGGAGGAGGTTTTCAATGAGCAGTTCTTC CASSPEREEVFNEQFF
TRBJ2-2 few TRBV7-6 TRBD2 TGTGCCAGCAGCTTAATCAGGGTGGGCGGGAGGCCGTCGAACACCGGGGAGCTGTTTTTT CASSLIRVGGRPSNTGELFF
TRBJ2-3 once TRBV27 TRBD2 TGTGCCAGCAGTCAACCTAGCGGGAGTAGAGGAGATACGCAGTATTTT CASSQPSGSRGDTQYF
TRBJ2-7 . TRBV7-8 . TGTGCCAGCAGCCCACCAGGGCCCCCCCGGGCGCAGTACTTC CASSPPGPPRAQYF
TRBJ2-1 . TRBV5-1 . TGCGCCAGCAGCTTGGAGTCAGGGAGGAATGAGCAGTTCTTC CASSLESGRNEQFF
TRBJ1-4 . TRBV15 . TGTGCCACCAGCAGAGCCGACACGGTTAATGAAAAACTGTTTTTT CATSRADTVNEKLFF
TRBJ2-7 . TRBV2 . TGTGCCAGCAGTGAAGTCACAGCACCCACTTCCTACGAGCAGTACTTC CASSEVTAPTSYEQYF
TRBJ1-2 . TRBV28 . TGTGCCAGCAGTTTAGTCCCCCTGGCCTCCCCATATGGCTACACCTTC CASSLVPLASPYGYTF
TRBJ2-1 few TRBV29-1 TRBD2 TGCAGCGCAACAGCCGGGACTAGCCGATACAATGAGCAGTTCTTC CSATAGTSRYNEQFF
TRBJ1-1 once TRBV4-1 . TGCGCCAGCAGCCAAGCGGAGGGAGGGCTCACTGAAGCTTTCTTT CASSQAEGGLTEAFF
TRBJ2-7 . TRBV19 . TGTGCCAGTAGTATAGCTCCCGGGACACATTACGAGCAGTACTTC CASSIAPGTHYEQYF
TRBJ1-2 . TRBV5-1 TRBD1 TGCGCCAGCAGCTTGGTGGGACAGGGTTCGGACTATGGCTACACCTTC CASSLVGQGSDYGYTF
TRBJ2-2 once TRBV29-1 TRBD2 TGCGCCACCCCGCGGGGGGCGGGTGGGACCGGGGAGCTGTTTTTT CATPRGAGGTGELFF
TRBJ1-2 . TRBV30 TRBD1 TGTGCCTACGGACAGGGGATGCGAGGGGGCTACACCTTC CAYGQGMRGGYTF
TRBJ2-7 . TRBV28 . TGTGCCAGCAGTTTGGAGGGTTGGGAGCAGTACTTC CASSLEGWEQYF
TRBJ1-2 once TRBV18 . TGTGCCAGCTCACCGGCAGGGAACTATGGCTACACCTTC CASSPAGNYGYTF
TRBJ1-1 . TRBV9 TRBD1 TGTGCCAGCAGCGTACAGGGGGCCGGGACTGAAGCTTTCTTT CASSVQGAGTEAFF
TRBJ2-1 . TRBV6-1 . TGTGCCAGCAGCCCTACGTTGGGGCTAGGGGATGAGCAGTTCTTC CASSPTLGLGDEQFF
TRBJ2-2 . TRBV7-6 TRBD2 TGTGCCAGCAGCTTAATAGCGGGAGTCGTCACCGGGGAGCTGTTTTTT CASSLIAGVVTGELFF
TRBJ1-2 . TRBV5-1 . TGCGCCAGCAGCTTGGTGGTTTCGGGAAACTATGGCTACACCTTC CASSLVVSGNYGYTF
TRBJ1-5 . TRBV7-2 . TGTGCCAGCAGCTTAGCCGGGACACCATCATATCAGCCCCAGCATTTT CASSLAGTPSYQPQHF
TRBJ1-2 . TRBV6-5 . TGTGCCAGCAGTACCCCGGGGGTGTTGTGGGGCTACACCTTC CASSTPGVLWGYTF
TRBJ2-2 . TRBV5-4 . TGTGCCAGCAGTCAAAACAGGGTTGCCGGGGAGCTGTTTTTT CASSQNRVAGELFF
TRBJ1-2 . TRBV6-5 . TGTGCCAGCAGTTACGTCCAAAACTATGGCTACACCTTC CASSYVQNYGYTF
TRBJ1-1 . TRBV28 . TGTGCCAGCAGTCCAACACTGAACACTGAAGCTTTCTTT CASSPTLNTEAFF
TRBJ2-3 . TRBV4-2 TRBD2 TGTGCCAGCAGCCCCGTTAAGAGCGGGAGACGGGATACGCAGTATTTT CASSPVKSGRRDTQYF
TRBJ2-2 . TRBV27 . TGTGCCAGCAGCCGGGGAGGGGAGCTGTTTTTT CASSRGGELFF
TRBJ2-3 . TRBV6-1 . TGTGCCAGCAGGAGGACATCGACCGAAGATACGCAGTATTTT CASRRTSTEDTQYF
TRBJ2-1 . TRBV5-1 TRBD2 TGCGCCAGCAGCTATGCGATATCTAGCGGGAAGGGCTCCTACAATGAGCAGTTCTTC CASSYAISSGKGSYNEQFF
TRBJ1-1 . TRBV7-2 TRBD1 TGTGCCAGCAGCTCGACAGGGGGCCTGAACACTGAAGCTTTCTTT CASSSTGGLNTEAFF
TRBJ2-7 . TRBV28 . TGTGCCAGCAGTGGGGGACTCCTTCCCTACGAGCAGTACTTC CASSGGLLPYEQYF
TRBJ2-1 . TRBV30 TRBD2 TGTGCCTGGAGGACGGGACTAATGAACAATGAGCAGTTCTTC CAWRTGLMNNEQFF
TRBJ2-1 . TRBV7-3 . TGTGCCAGCAGCTTAAGAGAGAACAATGAGCAGTTCTTC CASSLRENNEQFF
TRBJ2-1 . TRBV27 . TGTGCCAGCGGCACTATTCCCCTCAATGAGCAGTTCTTC CASGTIPLNEQFF
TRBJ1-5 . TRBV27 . TGTGCCAGCAGTTTTGTTGGGGGGACTAGCAATCAGCCCCAGCATTTT CASSFVGGTSNQPQHF
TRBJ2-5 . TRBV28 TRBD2 TGTGCCAGCAGTTCAAGGAGGAGCGGGAGCCAAGAGACCCAGTACTTC CASSSRRSGSQETQYF
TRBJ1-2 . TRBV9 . TGTGCCAGCAGCGTAGGAGGCAGAACTAACTATGGCTACACCTTC CASSVGGRTNYGYTF
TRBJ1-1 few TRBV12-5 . TGTGCTAGTGGTTTGGTACTTAGCGGGGCGTTGAACACTGAAGCTTTCTTT CASGLVLSGALNTEAFF
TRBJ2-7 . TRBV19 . TGTGCCAGTAGTTTGGAGTCCGTGCAGTACTTC CASSLESVQYF
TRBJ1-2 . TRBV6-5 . TGTGCCAGCAGTTATGGGCAGCAAGCTAACTATGGCTACACCTTC CASSYGQQANYGYTF
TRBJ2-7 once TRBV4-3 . TGCGCCAGCAGCCAAGGACTAGGTTCAGGCACATCCTACGAGCAGTACTTC CASSQGLGSGTSYEQYF
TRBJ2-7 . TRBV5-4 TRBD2 TGTGCCAGCAGCTTGGAGGGACTAGCGGGAGAAGTGTACGAGCAGTACTTC CASSLEGLAGEVYEQYF
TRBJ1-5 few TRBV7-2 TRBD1 TGTGCCAGCAGCTATCGACAGGGGCCGAATCAGCCCCAGCATTTT CASSYRQGPNQPQHF
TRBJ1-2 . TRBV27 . TGTGCCAGCAGTTTATCACAGGGATCAAGCTATGGCTACACCTTC CASSLSQGSSYGYTF
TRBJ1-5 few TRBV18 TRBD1 TGTGCCAGCTCACCACAGGGGGCGAGCAATCAGCCCCAGCATTTT CASSPQGASNQPQHF
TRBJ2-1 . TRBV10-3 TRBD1 TGTGCCATCACCCAGGGGGAAGGACAGGGGGCTGGTGAGCAGTTCTTC CAITQGEGQGAGEQFF
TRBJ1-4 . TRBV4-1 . TGCGCCAGCAGCCAAGAAGGACAGCAAAAACTGTTTTTT CASSQEGQQKLFF
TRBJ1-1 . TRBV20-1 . TGCAGTGCCCCAGACAGCAATGAAGCTTTCTTT CSAPDSNEAFF
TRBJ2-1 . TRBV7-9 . TGTGCCAGCAGCTTAGCGAGTCAGGACAATGAGCAGTTCTTC CASSLASQDNEQFF
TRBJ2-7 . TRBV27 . TGTGCCAGCAGTTTTAGTTCCAGGGGCTACGAGCAGTACTTC CASSFSSRGYEQYF
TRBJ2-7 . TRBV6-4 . TGTGCCAGCAGTGACTCCCGAACGACGAGGGATAGGGCTGGGATCTACGAGCAGTACTTC CASSDSRTTRDRAGIYEQYF
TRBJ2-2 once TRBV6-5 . TGTGCCAGCAGCCCAAAGCCGGGGGAGCTGTTTTTT CASSPKPGELFF
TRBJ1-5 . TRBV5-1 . TGCGCCAGCAGCTTGGATGGCCAGCCCCAGCATTTT CASSLDGQPQHF
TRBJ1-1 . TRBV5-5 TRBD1 TGTGCCAGCAGTTTCGGACAGGGGGACACTGAAGCTTTCTTT CASSFGQGDTEAFF
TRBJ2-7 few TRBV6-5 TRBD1 TGTGCCAGCAGTCGATGGACAGGGGGTTTCGAGCAGTACTTC CASSRWTGGFEQYF
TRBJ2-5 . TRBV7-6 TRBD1 TGTGCCAGCAGCCCTAAAGACAGGGAAGAGACCCAGTACTTC CASSPKDREETQYF
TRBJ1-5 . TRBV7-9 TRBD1 TGTGCCAGCAGCCTAACAGGGGGCGTTGGCAATCAGCCCCAGCATTTT CASSLTGGVGNQPQHF